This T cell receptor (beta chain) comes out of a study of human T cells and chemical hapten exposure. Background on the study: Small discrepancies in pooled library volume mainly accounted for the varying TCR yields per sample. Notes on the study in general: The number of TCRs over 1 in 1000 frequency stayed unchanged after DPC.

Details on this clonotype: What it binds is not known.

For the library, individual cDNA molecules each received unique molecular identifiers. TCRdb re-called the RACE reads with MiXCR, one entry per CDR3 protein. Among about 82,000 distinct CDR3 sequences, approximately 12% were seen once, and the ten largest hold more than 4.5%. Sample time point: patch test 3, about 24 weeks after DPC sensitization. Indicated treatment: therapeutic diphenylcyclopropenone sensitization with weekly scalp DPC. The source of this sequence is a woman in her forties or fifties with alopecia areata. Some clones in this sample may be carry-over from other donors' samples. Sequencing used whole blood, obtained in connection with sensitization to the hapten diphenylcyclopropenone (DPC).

CDR3 in amino acids: CASSLQAGYGYTF. In nucleotides, the CDR3 is TGTGCCAGCAGCCTGCAGGCGGGGTACGGCTACACCTTC. The chain couples TRBV7-9 to TRBJ1-2, with D unclear. The germline V gene encodes CDR1 SEHNR and CDR2 FQNEAQ (reference sequence). With 5 bases removed from V and 8 bases from J, the gap between germline ends came to 15 bases. The CDR3 contains 13 residues. Using reference TRBV7-9 and TRBJ1-2 for the parts outside the CDR3, the full variable domain is DTGVSQNPRHKITKRGQNVTFRCDPISEHNRLYWYRQTLGQGPEFLTYFQNEAQLEKSRLLSDRFSAERPKGSFSTLEIQRTEQGDSAMYLCASSLQAGYGYTFGSGTRLTVV.